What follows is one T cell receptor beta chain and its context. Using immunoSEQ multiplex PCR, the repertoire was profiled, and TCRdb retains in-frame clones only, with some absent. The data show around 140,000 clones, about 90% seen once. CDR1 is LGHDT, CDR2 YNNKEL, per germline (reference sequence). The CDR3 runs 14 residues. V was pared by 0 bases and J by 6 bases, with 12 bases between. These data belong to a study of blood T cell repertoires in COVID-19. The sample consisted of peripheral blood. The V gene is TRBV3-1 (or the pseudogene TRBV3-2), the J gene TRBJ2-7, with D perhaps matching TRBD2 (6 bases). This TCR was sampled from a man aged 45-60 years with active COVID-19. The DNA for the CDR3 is TGTGCCAGCAGCCAAGATCGGAGGGATGGCGAGCAGTACTTC. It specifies CASSQDRRDGEQYF.